The rows below give T cell receptor beta chains drawn from one sample of a study of shared clonotypes between healthy human individuals. Here immunoSEQ multiplex PCR was the method, and the copy in TCRdb shows in-frame clones only, minus some. Counted here are about 2.3 million clones, 90% to 95% occurring once; the ten biggest clones make up 0.39%. Sequencing was done on a sample of naive CD4+ T cells from PBMCs. Receptor source: a man between 18 and 29 years old in good health. Some clones in this sample may be carry-over from other donors' samples. The CDR3 runs from the conserved cysteine through the conserved F or W. The D gene is left open where the match is weak. Part of the rows lack a size; the others show once, few, many or a class for expanded clones.

size,D,V,J,CDR3,DNA
-,-,TRBV2,TRBJ2-7,CASSYRILYEQYF,TGTGCCAGCAGTTACAGGATCCTCTACGAGCAGTACTTC
once,-,TRBV2,TRBJ1-1,CASNLKDNTEAFF,TGTGCCAGCAATCTCAAGGATAACACTGAAGCTTTCTTT
-,TRBD2,TRBV28,TRBJ2-1,CASTPPGLAGTYNEQFF,TGTGCCAGCACTCCACCCGGACTAGCGGGAACCTACAATGAGCAGTTCTTC
-,-,TRBV19,TRBJ1-4,CASSIGQRASEKLFF,TGTGCCAGTAGTATAGGACAGAGGGCGAGTGAAAAACTGTTTTTT
once,-,TRBV18,TRBJ2-5,CASSPFATEQETQYF,TGTGCCAGCTCACCTTTCGCAACAGAACAAGAGACCCAGTACTTC
-,TRBD1,TRBV2,TRBJ1-2,CASSNRRDSSYGYTF,TGTGCCAGCAGTAATAGAAGGGACAGTTCCTATGGCTACACCTTC
-,TRBD1,TRBV10-3,TRBJ2-3,CAISEPTNRTGHSTDTQYF,TGTGCCATCAGTGAGCCTACCAATCGGACAGGTCATTCCACAGATACGCAGTATTTT
-,TRBD2,TRBV6-5,TRBJ2-1,CASRREGSYNEQFF,TGTGCCAGCAGGCGGGAGGGTTCCTACAATGAGCAGTTCTTC
-,-,TRBV6-5,TRBJ2-1,CASSYAGIARNEQFF,TGTGCCAGCAGTTACGCGGGTATAGCAAGGAATGAGCAGTTCTTC
-,TRBD1,TRBV4-1,TRBJ1-5,CASSQDLQGVRPQHF,TGCGCCAGCAGCCAAGATTTACAGGGGGTACGGCCCCAGCATTTT
-,-,TRBV9,TRBJ2-1,CASSVDNNEQFF,TGTGCCAGCAGCGTAGACAACAATGAGCAGTTCTTC
-,-,TRBV9,TRBJ2-7,CASSFQAEGGYEQYF,TGTGCCAGCAGCTTCCAAGCGGAGGGGGGGTACGAGCAGTACTTC
-,TRBD2,TRBV28,TRBJ2-5,CASTPRTAGEGGTQYF,TGTGCCAGCACCCCCCGGACTGCGGGAGAAGGCGGGACCCAGTACTTC
-,-,TRBV29-1,TRBJ2-5,CSVEDRAAVSKETQYF,TGCAGCGTTGAAGATCGCGCGGCAGTGTCAAAAGAGACCCAGTACTTC
-,TRBD2,TRBV14,TRBJ2-3,CASSLGTSGRKGVTDTQYF,TGTGCCAGCAGCCTAGGGACTAGCGGGAGAAAAGGCGTGACAGATACGCAGTATTTT
-,TRBD1,TRBV19,TRBJ2-3,CASSVDRGTDTQYF,TGTGCCAGTAGTGTGGACAGGGGCACAGATACGCAGTATTTT
-,-,TRBV11-1,TRBJ1-2,CASSSWGTTYGYTF,TGTGCCAGCAGCTCCTGGGGGACAACTTATGGCTACACCTTC
-,-,TRBV7-2,TRBJ2-7,CASSPRASSNEQYF,TGTGCCAGCAGCCCCCGGGCCAGCAGCAACGAGCAGTACTTC
-,-,TRBV28,TRBJ1-2,CASSLRQVYGYTF,TGTGCCAGCAGTTTACGACAGGTCTATGGCTACACCTTC
-,-,TRBV27,TRBJ1-5,CASSRGNQPQHF,TGTGCCAGCAGTAGGGGAAATCAGCCCCAGCATTTT